What follows are 21 T cell receptor beta chains derived from one specimen sequenced in a study of Graves' ophthalmopathy and Graves' hyperthyroidism. Amplification targeted the TCR beta CDR3 regions, with RNA transcripts as the source material. First-round RT-PCR used HTBI primers; second-round multiplex PCR followed. One entry per CDR3 protein, called by TCRdb with MiXCR from the multiplex PCR reads. The sample carries under 250,000 distinct CDR3 sequences, around 30% recorded once. The material sequenced was peripheral blood. These receptors originate from a man aged 50 to 60 with Graves' ophthalmopathy.

A remark on this clonotype: At one end the junction does not follow the germline gene, possibly because of a read error. This rearrangement joins TRBV7-7 to TRBJ2-7, with 7 bases identical to TRBD1. CDR1 SSHAT and CDR2 FNYEAQ come from the germline V gene (reference sequence). The CDR3 loop spans 14 amino acids. CDR3 sequence reads: CASSPYRGSYEQYF. The CDR3 nucleotides are TGTGCTAGCAGCCCCTACAGGGGATCCTACGAGCAGTACTTC.

In its sample, this clonotype was seen many times. The chain combines TRBV5-1 with TRBJ2-7; D may be TRBD1 (6 bases). Per germline, CDR1 SGHRS and CDR2 YFSETQ. Trimming stripped 4 bases from V and 3 bases from J, with 17 bases between. The CDR3 covers 15 residues. The CDR3 region is CASSLGQTLNYEQYF. DNA for the CDR3: TGCGCCAGCAGCCTTGGACAGACACTTAACTACGAGCAGTACTTC.

This chain joins TRBV6-2 or TRBV6-3 and TRBJ2-7, with D possibly TRBD1 on 5 matching bases. The CDR3 is made up of 14 amino acids. The ends were cut back, 6 bases at V and 3 bases at J, with 15 bases in the middle. Germline loops: CDR1 MNHEY, CDR2 SVGEGT. The CDR3 region has the DNA TGTGCCAGCAGACGACCGGACACAAACTACGAGCAGTACTTC. It is translated as CASRRPDTNYEQYF.

This clonotype has ten or more counts. This sequence joins TRBV20-1 and TRBJ2-5; tentatively, D is TRBD2 (5 bases). Trimming removed 3 bases at V and 0 bases at J, with 11 bases between. Germline-derived CDR1 and CDR2 are DFQATT and SNEGSKA (reference sequence). This CDR3 is 14 amino acids long. The CDR3: CSASYGGYQETQYF. The DNA of the CDR3 is TGCAGTGCTAGTTACGGCGGGTACCAAGAGACCCAGTACTTC.

The table lists this clonotype with many counts. This chain links TRBV18 with TRBJ1-1; 9 nucleotides line up with TRBD1. The CDR3 totals 16 residues. The germline CDR1 and CDR2 sequences are KGHSH and LQKENI. With 3 bases clipped from V and 11 bases from J, the junction kept 16 bases outside the gene matches. CDR3 sequence: CASSPVEQGQGEGAFF. CDR3 in DNA: TGTGCCAGCTCACCCGTCGAACAGGGACAGGGTGAAGGGGCTTTCTTT.

V is TRBV28 and J is TRBJ1-5; 7 nucleotides align to TRBD1. Trimming took 4 bases from V and 0 from J; bases not matched to a gene: 12. This CDR3 spans 18 amino acids. Germline assignment: CDR1 MDHEN and CDR2 SYDVKM. The CDR3 nucleotides are TGTGCCAGCAGTTCCCTCTGGGACAGAGGATATAGCAATCAGCCCCAGCATTTT. It specifies CASSSLWDRGYSNQPQHF. Together with reference TRBV28 and TRBJ1-5, the CDR3 gives the full variable domain: DVKVTQSSRYLVKRTGEKVFLECVQDMDHENMFWYRQDPGLGLRLIYFSYDVKMKEKGDIPEGYSVSREKKERFSLILESASTNQTSMYLCASSSLWDRGYSNQPQHFGDGTRLSIL.

This clonotype occurred many times. V gene TRBV20-1 combines with J gene TRBJ1-1, with D tentatively TRBD1 (5 bases). Between the trimmed V and J ends, which lost 0 bases and 1 base, there was a span of 9 bases. Germline assignment: CDR1 DFQATT and CDR2 SNEGSKA (reference sequence). This CDR3 comprises 14 residues. In DNA, the CDR3 is TGCAGTGCTAGAGATATGGGGGAGAACACTGAAGCTTTCTTT. This codes for CSARDMGENTEAFF.

This clonotype occurred many times. Here the CDR3 omits its conserved ending phenylalanine or tryptophan, so a read error is the likely source. The rearrangement joins TRBV2 to TRBJ2-7, with TRBD1 matching 9 bases. The CDR3 totals 14 residues. V was clipped by 6 bases and J by 4 bases; unmatched bases: 7. From germline, CDR1 is SNHLY and CDR2 FYNNEI. This CDR3 reads CASRPGQGQYEQYL. The CDR3 coding sequence is TGTGCCAGCAGACCGGGACAGGGACAATACGAGCAGTACCTC.

This clonotype occurred once. V is TRBV29-1 and J is TRBJ1-1; D remains ambiguous. There are 10 residues in the CDR3. Germline V CDR1 and CDR2: SQVTM, ANQGSEA. Trimming left V 7 bases short and J 10 bases short, with 13 bases between. DNA for the CDR3: TGCAGCGCCGGAACGGGTGCAGCTTTCTTT. Translating gives CSAGTGAAFF.

This clonotype was counted at least ten times. A read error may explain this, as a much larger clone is one base away. V and J are TRBV27 and TRBJ1-6; D not resolved. Per the germline V gene, CDR1 is MNHEY and CDR2 is SMNVEV (reference sequence). V was shortened by 8 bases and J by 7 bases, with 15 bases between the two germline ends. The CDR3 sequence is 14 residues long. Written as DNA, the CDR3 is TGTGCCAGCCGCCTGCGACCTGAAAATTCACCCCTCCACTTT. Its translation is CASRLRPENSPLHF.

At least ten counts were recorded for this clonotype. The rearrangement links TRBV6-2 or TRBV6-3 to TRBJ2-7, with D unclear. Trimming left V 4 bases short and J 1 base short, with 11 bases between. Germline CDR1 MNHEY, CDR2 SVGEGT. This CDR3 comprises 14 residues. The CDR3 loop is CASSLRSASYEQYF. CDR3 DNA sequence: TGTGCCAGCAGTTTGAGGTCAGCGTCCTACGAGCAGTACTTC.

The rearrangement joins TRBV6-1 to TRBJ2-7; D uncertain. The CDR3 is 19 residues long. Trimming removed 2 bases at V and 3 bases at J, with 26 bases between. The germline V gene encodes CDR1 MNHNS and CDR2 SASEGT. CDR3 DNA sequence: TGTGCCAGCAGTGAACCCCAATCTATCGACGGCTGGCCGGGCTACGAGCAGTACTTC. Translating it yields CASSEPQSIDGWPGYEQYF.

This chain uses TRBV6-2 or TRBV6-3 with TRBJ2-2; a weak D match, TRBD1 (5 bases). Germline V lookup: CDR1 MNHEY, CDR2 SVGEGT. Between the trimmed V and J ends, which lost 0 bases and 3 bases, there was a span of 17 bases. CDR3 length equals 18 residues. CDR3 loop: CASSYSRGRVVDTGELFF. CDR3 nucleotide sequence: TGTGCCAGCAGTTACTCGAGAGGCAGGGTGGTTGACACCGGGGAGCTGTTTTTT.

This clonotype appeared many times. The chain combines TRBV6-1 with TRBJ2-4, with a tentative D call TRBD2 (5 bases). The CDR3 has 13 residues. Deletions cut 2 bases from V and 8 bases from J, with 10 bases between. CDR1 is MNHNS, CDR2 SASEGT, per germline. The CDR3 loop reads CASSEWSGDIQYF. For the CDR3, the DNA is TGTGCCAGCAGTGAATGGTCCGGGGACATTCAGTACTTC.

This clonotype has a handful of counts. The V gene is TRBV6-2 or TRBV6-3, the J gene TRBJ1-1; 11 nucleotides match TRBD1. The CDR3 loop spans 17 amino acids. Germline-derived CDR1 and CDR2 are MNHEY and SVGEGT. Trimming cost V 2 bases and J 5 bases; bases outside gene matches: 10. The CDR3 coding sequence is TGTGCCAGCAGTTACCTTAGGCCGGGACAGGGGGAGACTGAAGCTTTCTTT. This translates into CASSYLRPGQGETEAFF.

Comment on this clonotype: An end of the junction differs from the germline gene, which may be a read error. V and J are TRBV28 and TRBJ2-7; TRBD1 agrees at 9 bases. The CDR3 spans 12 residues. CDR1 MDHEN and CDR2 SYDVKM come from the germline V gene. This CDR3 is CASSTRGTGWWF. CDR3 nucleotide sequence: TGTGCCAGCAGTACCCGGGGGACAGGGTGGTGGTTC.

This clonotype appeared many times. This sequence joins TRBV28 and TRBJ2-7; D possibly corresponds to TRBD2 (6 bases). Germline loops: CDR1 MDHEN, CDR2 SYDVKM. The V end was cut by 6 bases, the J end by 2 bases, with 11 bases between. This CDR3 is 13 amino acids long. The CDR3 sequence: CASRKGLAYEQYF. The CDR3 coding sequence is TGTGCCAGCAGGAAGGGACTGGCCTACGAGCAGTACTTC.

This rearrangement joins TRBV19 to TRBJ1-1, with no clear D. Between the trimmed V and J ends, which lost 6 bases and 0 bases, there was a span of 11 bases. The CDR3 spans 14 residues. Per germline, CDR1 LNHDA and CDR2 SQIVND (reference sequence). CDR3 DNA sequence: TGTGCCAGTAGGTCAACATTCATGAACACTGAAGCTTTCTTT. Residues: CASRSTFMNTEAFF.

This clonotype occurred many times. The gene calls are TRBV12-3 or TRBV12-4 and TRBJ2-5; 9 nucleotides match TRBD2. The CDR3 consists of 18 residues. The trim removed 0 bases at V and 5 bases at J, leaving 13 bases unmatched. The CDR3 loop is CASSLARGVAGGLETQYF. The CDR3 region has the DNA TGTGCCAGCAGTTTAGCGCGGGGAGTGGCGGGAGGGTTGGAGACCCAGTACTTC.

This clonotype was seen many times. J is TRBJ2-5 and V is TRBV12-3 or TRBV12-4; D is ambiguous. CDR3 size: 13 residues. The ends were cut back, 3 bases at V and 3 bases at J, with 8 bases in the middle. CDR3 sequence (DNA): TGTGCCAGCAGTTTCGTTAACGAAGAGACCCAGTACTTC. It encodes CASSFVNEETQYF.

This clonotype was observed many times. A read error is possible here, since a much larger clone lies one base away. J is TRBJ2-2 and V is TRBV5-1; no clear D gene. The CDR3 spans 15 residues. Trimming pared 4 bases from V and 6 bases from J, leaving 16 bases between. CDR1 and CDR2 (germline): SGHRS, YFSETQ. DNA of the CDR3: TGCGCCAGCAGCCCGGGCCCCACCCGGGCCGGGGAGCTGTTTTTT. This gives the protein CASSPGPTRAGELFF.